This TCR beta chain was sequenced during a study of blood T cell repertoires in COVID-19. Study information: Both acute and convalescent COVID-19 samples were obtained from the United States, Italy and Spain. Sources were T cells, B-cell-depleted T cells, or PBMCs; the material itself was cDNA or gDNA.

J gave up 4 bases and V 1 base, and 3 bases lay outside the gene matches. Germline CDR1 reads KGHSH; CDR2 reads LQKENI. CDR3 length: 15 residues. Original data processing: The authors estimated nucleated cell counts from reference gene primer amplification. Sequencing used immunoSEQ multiplex PCR; TCRdb keeps in-frame clones, though not all of them. Clone size and the V and J calls come from that table; the DNA yielded D and trimming. The sample lists some 260,000 clones; approximately 82% were seen once. The chain carries TRBV18 and TRBJ1-4, with 7 bases that match TRBD1. This clonotype was sampled from a woman aged 80 or over with active or convalescent COVID-19. The sample was peripheral blood. The CDR3, as DNA: TGTGCCAGCTCACCACGAACAGGGGTTAATGAAAAACTGTTTTTT. It encodes CASSPRTGVNEKLFF.